Listed here are 19 T cell receptor beta chains from one sample, sequenced in a study of T cell responses to AZD1222 COVID-19 vaccine. Profiling relied on immunoSEQ multiplex PCR, and the TCRdb table lists in-frame clones only, not all of them. The table includes 200,000 to 250,000 clones, 94% detected once. This sample comprised peripheral blood, obtained 28 days after the second dose of the MenACWY control vaccine. These receptors were obtained from an adult who received the MenACWY meningococcal vaccine as a control.

This chain links TRBV24-1 with TRBJ2-7; tentative D call: TRBD1 (5 bases). In germline, CDR1 is KGHDR, CDR2 SFDVKD. This CDR3 contains 13 residues. The germline V and J ends were trimmed by 4 bases and 3 bases, with 9 bases remaining between them. In nucleotides, the CDR3 is TGTGCCACCAGTGAAAACGGACACTACGAGCAGTACTTC. Residues: CATSENGHYEQYF.

Turning to this clone: One end of the junction fails to match germline, which may point to a read error. The chain carries TRBV12-3 or TRBV12-4 and TRBJ2-3; D is perhaps TRBD2 (6 bases). The CDR3 spans 12 residues. The CDR3 protein is CASSPDYSGLLF. DNA for the CDR3: TGTGCCAGCAGTCCGGACTACTCTGGCCTCCTTTTT.

V and J are TRBV5-1 and TRBJ1-5, with TRBD1 matching 10 bases. This CDR3 contains 19 residues. CDR1 and CDR2 from the germline V gene are SGHRS and YFSETQ. V shed 4 bases and J 0 bases; nucleotides not matched to a gene: 13. The CDR3 here is CASSTLRDRGLDSNQPQHF. In nucleotides, the CDR3 is TGCGCCAGCAGCACTCTCCGGGACAGGGGACTAGATAGCAATCAGCCCCAGCATTTT.

CDR3 sequence (DNA): TGTGCCAGCAGTTTCTCGGGGTCTACCTACGAGCAGTACTTC. It codes for CASSFSGSTYEQYF. The gene calls are TRBV28 and TRBJ2-7, with D perhaps matching TRBD2 (5 bases). Germline CDR1 is MDHEN and CDR2 is SYDVKM. V was clipped by 3 bases and J by 2 bases, with 11 bases between them. The CDR3 sequence is 14 residues long.

The V gene is TRBV9, the J gene TRBJ1-4; the D gene is possibly TRBD1 (6 bases). With 0 bases removed from V and 8 bases from J, the gap between germline ends came to 23 bases. The V gene's germline CDR1 is SGDLS and CDR2 YYNGEE. The CDR3 has 18 residues. The CDR3 DNA is TGTGCCAGCAGCGTAGGAGTGGACAGAGAGGGCTATTTCGAAAAACTGTTTTTT. Residues: CASSVGVDREGYFEKLFF. The complete variable domain, with remaining parts taken from reference TRBV9 and TRBJ1-4, reads DSGVTQTPKHLITATGQRVTLRCSPRSGDLSVYWYQQSLDQGLQFLIQYYNGEERAKGNILERFSAQQFPDLHSELNLSSLELGDSALYFCASSVGVDREGYFEKLFFGSGTQLSVL.

V and J are TRBV27 and TRBJ2-3, with a tentative D call TRBD2 (6 bases). Between the trimmed V and J ends, which lost 2 bases and 4 bases, there was a span of 25 bases. Per germline, CDR1 MNHEY and CDR2 SMNVEV (reference sequence). The CDR3 sequence is 19 residues long. CDR3 sequence (DNA): TGTGCCAGCAGTTTACAAACCCCGTCCGGAGGGCCTTCCGCAGATACGCAGTATTTT. Its translation: CASSLQTPSGGPSADTQYF.

This sequence joins TRBV11-2 and TRBJ2-5; D call uncertain. The V gene lost 1 base and the J gene lost 5 bases, with 8 bases spanning the gap. This CDR3 spans 13 amino acids. CDR1 is SGHAT and CDR2 is FQNNGV in the germline V gene. CDR3 protein: CASSLVGWETQYF. In DNA, the CDR3 is TGTGCCAGCAGCTTAGTTGGGTGGGAGACCCAGTACTTC.

A single count supports this clone. The chain uses TRBV4-3 and TRBJ2-7; TRBD1 might be the D (5 bases). V was clipped by 0 bases and J by 1 base, with 10 bases between them. CDR1 and CDR2 (germline): LGHNA, YSLEER. The CDR3 is 15 residues long. Here the CDR3 reads CASSQERTPSYEQYF. CDR3 nucleotide sequence: TGCGCCAGCAGCCAAGAGAGGACACCATCCTACGAGCAGTACTTC.

J is TRBJ1-1 and V is TRBV5-4, with a possible D match to TRBD1 (5 bases). This CDR3 has 11 residues. Germline V gene lookup returns CDR1 SGHNT and CDR2 YYREEE (reference sequence). V was trimmed by 3 bases and J by 11 bases, leaving 11 bases between them. CDR3: CASSWGGEAFF. CDR3 bases: TGTGCCAGCAGCTGGGGGGGGGAGGCTTTCTTT. Using reference TRBV5-4 and TRBJ1-1 for the parts outside the CDR3, the full variable domain is ETGVTQSPTHLIKTRGQQVTLRCSSQSGHNTVSWYQQALGQGPQFIFQYYREEENGRGNFPPRFSGLQFPNYSSELNVNALELDDSALYLCASSWGGEAFFGQGTRLTVV.

The chain couples TRBV5-1 to TRBJ2-1; D perhaps matches TRBD1 (6 bases). From germline, CDR1 is SGHRS and CDR2 YFSETQ. V lost 4 bases and J 5 bases, leaving 10 bases between the germline ends. The CDR3 runs 13 residues. CDR3 loop: CASSIGQNNEQFF. CDR3 in DNA: TGCGCCAGCAGCATTGGACAGAACAATGAGCAGTTCTTC.

A single count supports this clone. The V call is TRBV6-2 or TRBV6-3, the J call TRBJ1-5, with 7 bases lining up with TRBD1. The length of the CDR3 is 17 residues. V gave up 2 bases and J gave up 5 bases; unmatched junction bases: 12. Germline CDR1 reads MNHEY; CDR2 reads SVGEGT. The CDR3 here is CASSYRFIRDRDQPQHF. In DNA, the CDR3 is TGTGCCAGCAGTTACCGGTTTATCCGGGACAGAGATCAGCCCCAGCATTTT.

For the CDR3, the DNA is TGTGCCAGCAGTTACTCGGCGTGGCCCCCCTACAATGAGCAGTTCTTC. It codes for CASSYSAWPPYNEQFF. The chain employs TRBV6-5 and TRBJ2-1; no reliable D call. CDR3 length: 16 residues. The germline V gene has CDR1 MNHEY and CDR2 SVGAGI. Trimming removed 0 bases at V and 2 bases at J, with 11 bases between.

The rearrangement joins TRBV9 to TRBJ1-4; D remains unclear. The CDR3 totals 15 residues. V was pared by 2 bases and J by 7 bases, with 15 bases between. Germline loops: CDR1 SGDLS, CDR2 YYNGEE. Here the CDR3 DNA reads TGTGCCAGCAGCGTCGGACCCCAACCTTTTGAAAAACTGTTTTTT. This encodes CASSVGPQPFEKLFF.

This clone was seen only once. This chain links TRBV6-5 with TRBJ1-4; 7 nucleotides align to TRBD1. The CDR3 is 15 amino acids. V was clipped by 6 bases and J by 8 bases; unmatched bases: 12. CDR1 is MNHEY, CDR2 SVGAGI, per germline. This CDR3 reads CASSPLIGTAEKLFF. The CDR3 region has the DNA TGTGCCAGCAGCCCCTTGATCGGGACAGCCGAAAAACTGTTTTTT.

A single count supports this clone. The J gene is TRBJ1-4, the V gene TRBV28; 9 nucleotides align to TRBD1. V shed 6 bases, J shed 5 bases, and the junction held 16 bases outside the gene matches. The CDR3 extends over 18 amino acids. CDR1 MDHEN and CDR2 SYDVKM come from the germline V gene. For the CDR3, the DNA is TGTGCCAGCAGCTCAACGGCATGGGGACAGGGTGAGAATGAAAAACTGTTTTTT. It yields the protein CASSSTAWGQGENEKLFF.

V gene TRBV18 combines with J gene TRBJ2-7, with 9 bases identical to TRBD2. Germline V gene data show CDR1 as KGHSH and CDR2 as LQKENI. After removal of 4 bases from V and 4 bases from J, the junction contained 5 bases not matched to a gene. This CDR3 region has 14 residues. The CDR3 reads CASSRLAEKYEQYF. The CDR3, as DNA: TGTGCCAGCTCACGACTAGCGGAAAAATACGAGCAGTACTTC.

This sequence joins TRBV28 and TRBJ1-1; tentative D call: TRBD1 (5 bases). This CDR3 region has 15 residues. Germline V gene data show CDR1 as MDHEN and CDR2 as SYDVKM. The V end lost 5 bases, the J end lost 1 base, and 14 bases lay between the germline ends. In DNA, the CDR3 is TGTGCCAGCAGTACCGGCGGGGACCCGAACACTGAAGCTTTCTTT. As protein: CASSTGGDPNTEAFF.

The CDR3 DNA reads TGTGCCAGCTCAGCGCTGCGTGGTGGGGACACTGAAGCTTTCTTT. Translation: CASSALRGGDTEAFF. V is TRBV18 and J is TRBJ1-1, with D unclear. Germline V lookup: CDR1 KGHSH, CDR2 LQKENI. V lost 5 bases to trimming and J lost 3 bases, with 16 bases between them. This CDR3 region has 15 residues.

A few counts support this clone. The rearrangement joins TRBV7-7 to TRBJ2-1; TRBD2 matches at 9 bases. The trim removed 5 bases at V and 9 bases at J, leaving 11 bases unmatched. The germline V gene has CDR1 SSHAT and CDR2 FNYEAQ (reference sequence). This CDR3 has 15 amino acids. The CDR3 region has the DNA TGTGCCAGCAGCCTCCGGACTAGCGACGTTCGTGAGCAGTTCTTC. It specifies CASSLRTSDVREQFF.